The T cell receptor beta chain under discussion was sequenced for a study of T cells after somatic rescue of genetic block. Sequencing used immunoSEQ multiplex PCR; TCRdb keeps in-frame clones, though not all of them. Of 9,500 to 12,000 clones in the sample, about 81% were seen once. CDR1 SEHNR and CDR2 FQNEAQ come from the germline V gene (reference sequence). This CDR3 has 13 amino acids. The V and J ends lost 5 bases and 2 bases respectively, with 10 bases between them. This clone showed up just once. The sequenced material came from peripheral blood mononuclear cells (PBMCs). This sequence was found in a boy under 18. J is TRBJ2-7 and V is TRBV7-9, with D hard to call. In DNA form, the CDR3 reads TGTGCCAGCAGCCGGACCGCTACCTACGAGCAGTACTTC. The encoded protein is CASSRTATYEQYF. Filled out from reference TRBV7-9 and TRBJ2-7, the complete variable domain reads DTGVSQNPRHKITKRGQNVTFRCDPISEHNRLYWYRQTLGQGPEFLTYFQNEAQLEKSRLLSDRFSAERPKGSFSTLEIQRTEQGDSAMYLCASSRTATYEQYFGPGTRLTVT.